This TCR beta chain was found in a study of response to subunit inactivated influenza vaccine. TCRdb re-called the RT-PCR reads through MiXCR, storing one row per CDR3 protein. The table shows about 240,000 distinct CDR3 sequences, with 9.5% to 15% occurring only once. This clonotype was seen only a few times. Trimming shortened V by 2 bases and J by 4 bases, and 5 bases separated the two germline ends. CDR3 length equals 12 residues. The V gene's germline CDR1 is SEHNR and CDR2 FQNEAQ (reference sequence). The chain combines TRBV7-9 with TRBJ1-2; no firm D call. Sequencing was performed on non-naive T cells sorted from PBMCs, taken approximately 15 days before vaccination. The receptor's source is a man aged 45 to 65 who received an inactivated influenza vaccine. The CDR3 loop is CASSLNLYGYTF. CDR3 coding DNA: TGTGCCAGCAGCTTAAATCTCTATGGCTACACCTTC.